The present TCR beta chain was sequenced within a study of regulatory T cells in long-lasting Graves disease. The study, taken as a whole, reports: TCR diversity in persistent Graves' patients was below that of newly diagnosed ones.

The sample holds many counts of this clonotype. Antigen: not known. The time point: newly diagnosed GD, antithyroid drugs for less than 3 months. Researchers made the TCR library from RNA that was extracted from PBMCs. The V gene lost 4 bases and the J gene lost 0 bases, with 9 bases spanning the gap. This CDR3 has 14 amino acids. The V gene's germline CDR1 is MNHEY and CDR2 SMNVEV (reference sequence). CDR3 regions were amplified by Arm-PCR using iRepertoire HTBI primers to build TCR beta libraries. TCRdb redid the calling of the multiplex PCR reads with MiXCR, one entry per CDR3 protein. The sample records hundreds of thousands of distinct CDR3 sequences, approximately 15% being singletons. This sample was also put to use in a study of T cells in Graves' hyperthyroidism and ophthalmopathy. That work adds: Patients with ophthalmopathy were separated from those with stable hyperthyroidism by a 13 V-J model.

The starting material was peripheral blood mononuclear cells (PBMCs), obtained at new diagnosis, from a patient treated with antithyroid drugs. The rearrangement joins TRBV27 to TRBJ1-2; D ambiguous. This receptor was identified in a man aged 25 to 40 with Graves disease. CDR3 sequence (DNA): TGTGCCAGCAGTTCACCACAAGCTAACTATGGCTACACCTTC. Protein sequence: CASSSPQANYGYTF.